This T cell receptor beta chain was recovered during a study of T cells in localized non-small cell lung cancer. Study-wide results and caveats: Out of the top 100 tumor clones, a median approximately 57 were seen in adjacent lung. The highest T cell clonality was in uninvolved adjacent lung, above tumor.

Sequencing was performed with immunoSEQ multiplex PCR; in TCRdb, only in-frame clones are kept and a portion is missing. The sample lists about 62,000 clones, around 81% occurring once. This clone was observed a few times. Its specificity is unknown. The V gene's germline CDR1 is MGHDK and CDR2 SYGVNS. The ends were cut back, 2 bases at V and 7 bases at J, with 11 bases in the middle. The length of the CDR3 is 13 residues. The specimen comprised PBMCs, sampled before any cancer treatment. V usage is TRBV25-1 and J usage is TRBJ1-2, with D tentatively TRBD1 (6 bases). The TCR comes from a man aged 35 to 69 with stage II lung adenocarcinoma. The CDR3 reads CASSEGGKGGYTF. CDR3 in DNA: TGTGCCAGCAGTGAAGGGGGCAAGGGTGGCTACACCTTC.